This TCR beta chain was sequenced for a study of cytomegalovirus exposure and HLA in healthy donors. Study as a whole: Of 398 genotyped donors, about 81% clustered with self-reported Caucasian donors. Findings and limits, study-wide: In vitro experiments confirmed that a few CMV-associated chains were specific for CMV antigens. HLA allele associations emerged for about 18,000 TCR beta sequences in a later analysis, at 0.05 false discovery rate. The study listed some 160 cytomegalovirus-associated TCR beta chains.

Concerning this clone itself: The antigen is unknown.

Both 60 Vbeta primers and 13 Jbeta primers went into the PCR. TCRdb's table, derived via immunoSEQ multiplex PCR, lists solely in-frame clones and lacks some. The sample shows around 150,000 clones, almost 80% of them seen only once. V shed 4 bases and J 4 bases; nucleotides not matched to a gene: 10. The length of the CDR3 is 15 residues. Per germline, CDR1 SGHNT and CDR2 YYREEE (reference sequence). The J gene is TRBJ1-1, the V gene TRBV5-4, with 7 bases lining up with TRBD1. The TCR comes from a woman between 50 and 59 years old in good health and CMV-seropositive. Material for sequencing was PBMCs. CDR3 loop: CASSRFSQGGTEAFF. DNA of the CDR3: TGTGCCAGCAGCAGATTCAGTCAGGGGGGCACTGAAGCTTTCTTT.